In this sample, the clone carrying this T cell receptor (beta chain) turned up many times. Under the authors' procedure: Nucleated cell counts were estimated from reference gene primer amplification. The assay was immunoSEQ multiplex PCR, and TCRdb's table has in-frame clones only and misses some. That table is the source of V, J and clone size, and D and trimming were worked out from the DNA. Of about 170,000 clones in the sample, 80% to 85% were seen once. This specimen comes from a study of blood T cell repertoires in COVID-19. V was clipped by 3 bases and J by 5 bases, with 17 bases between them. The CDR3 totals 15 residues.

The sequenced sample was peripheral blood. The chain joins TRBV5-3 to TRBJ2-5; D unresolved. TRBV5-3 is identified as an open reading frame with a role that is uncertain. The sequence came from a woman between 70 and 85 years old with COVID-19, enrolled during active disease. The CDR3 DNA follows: TGTGCCAGAAGCTCCCTTGTGCCAGGTTGGGAGACCCAGTACTTC. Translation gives CARSSLVPGWETQYF.